This T cell receptor (beta chain) was obtained from a study of T-cell reconstitution after alpha-beta-depleted transplantation in children. The CDR3 consists of 17 residues. CDR1 is MNHNS and CDR2 is SASEGT in the germline V gene. The ends lost 6 bases at V and 1 base at J; junction bases unmatched: 12. During its preparation, the TCRbeta library received unique molecular identifiers. TCRdb re-analysed the PCR reads in MiXCR, keeping a single row per CDR3 protein. The repertoire holds 450,000 to 500,000 distinct CDR3 sequences, about 12% seen once, with around 5.8% in the top ten. This rearrangement joins TRBV6-1 to TRBJ2-5; 9 bases match TRBD2. The source of this sequence is a human donor who donated a stem cell graft to a child with combined immunodeficiency. Source: PBMCs from the stem cell graft donor, taken from the stem cell graft. CDR3: CASSWMAGGPFQETQYF. The CDR3 DNA reads TGTGCCAGCAGCTGGATGGCGGGGGGGCCCTTCCAAGAGACCCAGTACTTC.